Each of the 16 T cell receptor beta chains below was sequenced from the same sample in a study of T cell repertoires in cytomegalovirus infection. MiXCR, run by TCRdb on the reads, gives a single entry per CDR3 protein. Of around 530,000 distinct CDR3 sequences detected, approximately 15% appear once; the ten largest clones hold around 25%. Specimen: CD8+ T cells from PBMCs. These receptors all come from a human donor in good health (CMV status not recorded). Some clones in this sample may be carry-over from other donors' samples.

This clonotype was counted ten times or more. The chain joins TRBV12-3 or TRBV12-4 to TRBJ2-1; 13 bases fit TRBD2. Germline trimming cut 5 bases from V and 7 bases from J; bases unmatched to any gene: 5. CDR3 length equals 15 residues. This CDR3 is CASSPGTSGTNEQFF. The CDR3 DNA reads as TGTGCCAGCAGTCCCGGGACTAGCGGGACAAATGAGCAGTTCTTC.

There are many counts of this clonotype. The chain is built from TRBV11-2 and TRBJ1-1; no firm D call. The germline CDR1 and CDR2 sequences are SGHAT and FQNNGV. V dropped 1 base and J dropped 2 bases, with 14 bases sitting between them. The CDR3 length is 16 residues. CDR3 amino acids: CASSLALDQVNTEAFF. The CDR3 DNA follows: TGTGCCAGCAGCTTAGCTCTAGACCAGGTAAACACTGAAGCTTTCTTT.

This clonotype was counted only a few times. V gene TRBV14 combines with J gene TRBJ2-7, with TRBD1 matching over 7 bases. Trimming removed 5 bases from V and 3 bases from J; junction bases left unmatched: 7. This CDR3 has 14 residues. The germline gives CDR1 SGHDN, CDR2 FVKESK. The chain's CDR3 is CASSRQGFGYEQYF. CDR3 in DNA: TGTGCCAGCAGCAGACAGGGATTCGGCTACGAGCAGTACTTC.

In its sample, this clonotype was seen a few times. The chain has TRBV27 and TRBJ2-3, with 8 bases fitting TRBD1. Losses at the gene ends were 3 bases for V and 6 bases for J; bases not matched to a gene: 14. CDR3 size: 17 residues. CDR1 MNHEY and CDR2 SMNVEV come from the germline V gene (reference sequence). The CDR3 region is CASSLSETGGLSDTQYF. The CDR3 DNA reads TGTGCCAGCAGTTTGTCGGAAACAGGGGGGCTTTCGGATACGCAGTATTTT.

For this clonotype: It may be a read error: a sequence one base away is much more abundant. The chain has TRBV2 and TRBJ2-7; weak D call: TRBD2 (5 bases). Trimming left V 6 bases short and J 2 bases short, with 11 bases between. Germline CDR1 SNHLY, CDR2 FYNNEI. This CDR3 is built from 13 residues. CDR3 in amino acids: CASSVTGAYEQYF. The CDR3 DNA reads TGTGCCAGCAGCGTAACCGGGGCCTACGAGCAGTACTTC.

The V gene is TRBV7-9, the J gene TRBJ2-4, with D possibly TRBD1 on 5 matching bases. Germline assignment: CDR1 SEHNR and CDR2 FQNEAQ (reference sequence). V lost 4 bases, J lost 1 base, and 14 bases lay in between. The CDR3 is made up of 16 amino acids. The CDR3 spells CASSSQARGAKNIQYF. The CDR3 DNA reads as TGTGCCAGCAGCTCACAGGCTAGGGGTGCCAAAAACATTCAGTACTTC.

This clonotype was detected ten times or more. The chain recombines TRBV7-6 with TRBJ2-3; tentative D call: TRBD2 (5 bases). The CDR3 runs 13 residues. Trimming took 3 bases from V and 4 from J, leaving 8 bases between them. CDR1 and CDR2 from the germline V gene are SGHVS and FNYEAQ. The CDR3 nucleotides are TGTGCCAGCAGCTTGAGCGGCTCAGATACGCAGTATTTT. Residues: CASSLSGSDTQYF.

This clonotype was seen only a few times. The CDR3 here is CASSFYDGPTSSGNTIYF. For the CDR3, the DNA is TGTGCCAGCAGCTTCTATGACGGGCCAACAAGCTCTGGAAACACCATATATTTT. The J gene is TRBJ1-3, the V gene TRBV5-5; D is undetermined. V was pared by 2 bases and J by 0 bases, with 18 bases between. Germline V gene lookup returns CDR1 SGHKS and CDR2 YYEKEE (reference sequence). The CDR3 extends over 18 amino acids.

As regards this clonotype: Relative to the germline gene, one junction end is altered; a read error may explain this. The chain couples TRBV9 to TRBJ2-3, with a weak D call TRBD1 (5 bases). Germline CDR1 SGDLS, CDR2 YYNGEE. The CDR3 length is 16 residues. The CDR3 sequence: CASSVDPGPSTDTQYF. The CDR3 DNA sequence: TGTGCCAGCAGTGTAGACCCAGGGCCGAGCACAGATACGCAGTATTTT.

This clonotype was seen a handful of times. The chain links TRBV12-3 or TRBV12-4 to TRBJ1-5; no clear D. V lost 2 bases to trimming and J lost 11 bases, with 16 bases between them. The CDR3 totals 14 residues. CDR3 protein: CASSLTESIRTQHF. CDR3 nucleotides: TGTGCCAGCAGTTTAACCGAGTCAATCAGGACCCAGCATTTT.

The gene calls are TRBV30 and TRBJ2-5; TRBD2 is a possible D gene (6 bases). Per the germline V gene, CDR1 is GTSNPN and CDR2 is SVGIG (reference sequence). Trimming removed 4 bases at V and 2 bases at J, with 8 bases between. This CDR3 spans 12 amino acids. This CDR3 is CAWTGLQETQYF. CDR3 nucleotides: TGTGCCTGGACTGGACTACAAGAGACCCAGTACTTC.

Remarks on this clonotype: Just one base apart from a much larger clone, this may be a read error. The V call is TRBV7-2, the J call TRBJ1-5; D is perhaps TRBD1 (6 bases). This CDR3 has 13 amino acids. CDR1 and CDR2 (germline): SGHTA, FQGNSA. The CDR3, as DNA: TGTGCCAGCATGCGGACAGTCAATCCGCCCCAGCATTTT. It specifies CASMRTVNPPQHF.

V gene TRBV11-1 combines with J gene TRBJ2-3; no definite D call. The CDR3 has 12 residues. V was pared by 5 bases and J by 4 bases, with 7 bases between. CDR1 and CDR2 (germline): SGHAT, FQDESV (reference sequence). The DNA for the CDR3 is TGTGCCAGCAGCGTAGGAGCAGATACGCAGTATTTT. Its protein is CASSVGADTQYF. Full variable domain (remainder filled in from reference TRBV11-1 and TRBJ2-3): EAEVAQSPRYKITEKSQAVAFWCDPISGHATLYWYRQILGQGPELLVQFQDESVVDDSQLPKDRFSAERLKGVDSTLKIQPAELGDSAMYLCASSVGADTQYFGPGTRLTVL.

This clonotype was seen many times. V is TRBV7-3 and J is TRBJ2-1; TRBD2 matches at 11 bases. The CDR3 is 15 residues long. Looked up from germline, CDR1 is SGHTA and CDR2 is FQGTGA. Trimming at V came to 5 bases and at J to 6 bases, leaving 6 bases not matched to a gene. The CDR3 bases are TGTGCCAGCAGCCCGCTAGCGGGGGGTTCCAATGAGCAGTTCTTC. Amino acids: CASSPLAGGSNEQFF. Full variable domain (remainder filled in from reference TRBV7-3 and TRBJ2-1): GAGVSQTPSNKVTEKGKYVELRCDPISGHTALYWYRQSLGQGPEFLIYFQGTGAADDSGLPNDRFFAVRPEGSVSTLKIQRTERGDSAVYLCASSPLAGGSNEQFFGPGTRLTVL.

This clonotype turned up a few times. This rearrangement joins TRBV7-9 to TRBJ2-2; 7 positions agree with TRBD1. Germline V gene sequence: CDR1 SEHNR, CDR2 FQNEAQ (reference sequence). V trimming: 4 bases; J trimming: 5 bases; junction bases outside the gene matches: 4. The CDR3 covers 14 residues. In nucleotides, the CDR3 is TGTGCCAGCAGCTCACAGGGGTCTACCGGGGAGCTGTTTTTT. Translating gives CASSSQGSTGELFF.

Regarding this clonotype: Because the CDR3 is missing its conserved closing phenylalanine or tryptophan, this is likely a read error. The chain uses TRBV4-1 and TRBJ2-7; D is perhaps TRBD2 (6 bases). The CDR3 sequence is 15 residues long. Germline loops: CDR1 MGHRA, CDR2 YSYEKL. Between the trimmed V and J ends, which lost 1 base and 0 bases, there was a span of 10 bases. CDR3: CASSQAGLSSYEQYL. As DNA, the CDR3 is TGCGCCAGCAGCCAAGCCGGACTAAGCTCCTACGAGCAGTACTTA.